A selection of T cell receptor beta chains follows, all from one sample in a study of T cells in Graves' hyperthyroidism and ophthalmopathy. Using its own MiXCR run on the multiplex PCR reads, TCRdb lists one record per CDR3 protein. The data contain hundreds of thousands of distinct CDR3 sequences, around 17% of them seen just once; the ten biggest clones take up approximately 20%. The sample taken for sequencing was blood. The source of these receptors is a woman aged 18-29 years with Graves' hyperthyroidism. Both conserved end residues are part of each CDR3. Fields, in order: D gene, clone size, J gene, V gene, CDR3 protein, CDR3 DNA. The D gene is left open where the match is weak. Clone size is given for some rows only: seen once, a few or many times, or a class if the clone is expanded.

>NA|NA|TRBJ2-6|TRBV29-1
CSVLQQGRNSGANVLTF
TGCAGCGTTCTGCAACAGGGTCGAAACTCTGGGGCCAACGTCCTGACTTTC
>TRBD1|NA|TRBJ2-2|TRBV6-6
CASSYSTGTGELFF
TGTGCCAGCAGTTACTCGACAGGGACCGGGGAGCTGTTTTTT
>NA|NA|TRBJ1-1|TRBV7-9
CASSLSPGNRVWGFTEAFF
TGTGCCAGCAGCTTAAGCCCCGGGAACCGAGTTTGGGGTTTCACTGAAGCTTTCTTT
>NA|NA|TRBJ2-5|TRBV20-1
CSASLSGPAQETQYF
TGCAGTGCTAGCCTCTCCGGGCCAGCTCAAGAGACCCAGTACTTC
>TRBD1|many|TRBJ2-1|TRBV6-6
CASSYVQGQANNEQFF
TGTGCCAGCAGTTACGTGCAAGGACAGGCTAACAATGAGCAGTTCTTC
>NA|many|TRBJ2-7|TRBV28
CASSFWTPYEQYF
TGTGCCAGCAGTTTTTGGACCCCCTACGAGCAGTACTTC
>TRBD1|many|TRBJ1-1|TRBV18
CASSPGQGVAEAFF
TGTGCCAGCTCACCAGGGCAGGGGGTGGCTGAAGCTTTCTTT
>TRBD2|many|TRBJ2-3|TRBV12-5
CASGLSLAGARTDTQYF
TGTGCTAGTGGTTTGTCTCTAGCGGGGGCACGCACAGATACGCAGTATTTT
>NA|many|TRBJ2-5|TRBV7-9
CASSDGYQETQYF
TGTGCCAGCAGCGATGGGTATCAAGAGACCCAGTACTTC
>NA|NA|TRBJ1-5|TRBV2
CASSPSLDGRNQPQHF
TGTGCCAGCAGTCCGTCCCTGGACGGACGCAATCAGCCCCAGCATTTT
>TRBD1|many|TRBJ1-5|TRBV6-1
CASKPVQRDRLNQPQHF
TGTGCCAGCAAACCCGTCCAGAGGGACAGACTCAATCAGCCCCAGCATTTT
>NA|many|TRBJ1-1|TRBV11-3
CASSLDAGFVSEAFF
TGTGCCAGCAGCTTAGACGCAGGGTTTGTCTCTGAAGCTTTCTTT
>NA|many|TRBJ1-4|TRBV7-2
CASSLGQGNEKLFF
TGTGCCAGCAGCTTAGGCCAGGGGAACGAAAAACTGTTTTTT
>NA|NA|TRBJ1-3|TRBV15
CATSRDPGVLTGNTIYF
TGTGCCACCAGCAGAGATCCGGGGGTACTAACTGGAAACACCATATATTTT
>NA|many|TRBJ1-2|TRBV5-1
CASTRWRGKGANYGYTF
TGCGCCAGCACCCGCTGGAGGGGGAAGGGGGCTAACTATGGCTACACCTTC
>NA|many|TRBJ1-2|TRBV20-1
CSAPTGGDYGYTF
TGCAGTGCTCCCACGGGGGGAGACTATGGCTACACCTTC
>TRBD1|NA|TRBJ2-2|TRBV6-1
CASGSDRGATGELFF
TGTGCCAGCGGATCTGACAGGGGAGCTACCGGGGAGCTGTTTTTT
>TRBD1|many|TRBJ2-7|TRBV5-1
CASSLDRGLYEQYF
TGCGCCAGCAGCTTGGACAGGGGCCTGTACGAGCAGTACTTC
>NA|NA|TRBJ2-3|TRBV7-9
CASSLGQGIDTQYF
TGTGCCAGCAGCCTCGGCCAGGGGATAGATACGCAGTATTTT
>TRBD1|NA|TRBJ1-2|TRBV7-9
CASSWDRGPSAANYGYTF
TGTGCCAGCAGCTGGGACAGGGGTCCCAGCGCCGCTAACTATGGCTACACCTTC